This record covers a single TCR beta chain. V lost 1 base to trimming and J lost 6 bases, with 5 bases between them. The CDR3 extends over 12 amino acids. CDR1 SGHDN and CDR2 FVKESK come from the germline V gene. TCRbeta library construction was performed incorporating unique molecular identifiers. TCRdb re-called the PCR reads through MiXCR, storing one row per CDR3 protein. The table has roughly 200,000 distinct CDR3 sequences, roughly 10% seen once. The sample comes from a study of T-cell reconstitution after alpha-beta-depleted transplantation in children. The starting material was PBMCs from the stem cell graft donor, obtained from the stem cell graft. The clonotype comes from a human donor who donated a stem cell graft to a child with acute lymphoblastic leukemia. The chain is built from TRBV14 and TRBJ2-3; no definite D call. CDR3 DNA sequence: TGTGCCAGCAGCCAAGCCCGGGATACGCAGTATTTT. This codes for CASSQARDTQYF.